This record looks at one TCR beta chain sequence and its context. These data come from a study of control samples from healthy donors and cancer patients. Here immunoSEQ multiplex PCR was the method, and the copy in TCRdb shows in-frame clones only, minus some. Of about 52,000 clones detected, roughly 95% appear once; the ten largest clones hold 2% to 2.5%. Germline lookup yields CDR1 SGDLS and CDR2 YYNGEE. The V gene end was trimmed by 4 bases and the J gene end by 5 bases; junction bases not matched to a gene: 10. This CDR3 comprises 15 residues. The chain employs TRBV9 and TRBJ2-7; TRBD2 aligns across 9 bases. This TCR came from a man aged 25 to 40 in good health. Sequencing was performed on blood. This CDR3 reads CASSLGGTSSHEQYF. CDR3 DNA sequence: TGTGCCAGCAGCCTAGGGGGGACTAGCAGCCACGAGCAGTACTTC.